Below are 16 T cell receptor beta chains sequenced from a single sample in a study of CD4+ T cells in melanoma. Assay: immunoSEQ multiplex PCR; the TCRdb copy retains only in-frame clones and omits some. The sample shows about 50,000 clones, about 88% of them seen only once. The sequencing sample was made of peripheral blood. These receptors all come from a human donor with melanoma.

The V gene is TRBV6-1, the J gene TRBJ2-7; D is undetermined. Trimming pared 0 bases from V and 3 bases from J, leaving 9 bases between. Germline CDR1 is MNHNS and CDR2 is SASEGT. This CDR3 contains 14 residues. As DNA, the CDR3 is TGTGCCAGCAGTGAAGCACACGGCCACTACGAGCAGTACTTC. Amino acid sequence: CASSEAHGHYEQYF.

V is TRBV30 and J is TRBJ1-2, with TRBD1 identical over 9 bases. The CDR3 spans 11 residues. Germline assignment: CDR1 GTSNPN and CDR2 SVGIG (reference sequence). CDR3 sequence (DNA): TGTGCTACCGGGACAGGGTTCCGCTACACCTTC. The encoded protein is CATGTGFRYTF.

The sample holds a few counts of this clone. This chain connects TRBV6-5 to TRBJ1-1, with a possible D match to TRBD1 (6 bases). Trimming removed 8 bases from V and 1 base from J, with 8 bases in between. Per the germline V gene, CDR1 is MNHEY and CDR2 is SVGAGI. This CDR3 spans 12 amino acids. CDR3 nucleotide sequence: TGTGCCAGCGAGACAGGGAACACTGAAGCTTTCTTT. The encoded protein is CASETGNTEAFF.

This clone was recorded a few times. The CDR3 DNA reads TGTGCCAGCAGCTTACCGAGGGCCTACGAGCAGTACTTC. Translation: CASSLPRAYEQYF. The chain carries TRBV7-2 and TRBJ2-7; maybe TRBD2 (5 bases). Trimming took 2 bases from V and 2 from J, leaving 7 bases between them. Germline CDR1 reads SGHTA; CDR2 reads FQGNSA. This CDR3 comprises 13 residues.

As for this clone: This sample includes further DNA sequences coding for the same CDR3. The chain joins TRBV19 to TRBJ1-5; a weak D match, TRBD1 (6 bases). This CDR3 spans 15 amino acids. V was pared by 5 bases and J by 2 bases, with 13 bases between. Germline CDR1 LNHDA, CDR2 SQIVND (reference sequence). In DNA, the CDR3 is TGTGCCAGTAGTTGGCAGGGGAGTGGCAATCAGCCCCAGCATTTT. It encodes CASSWQGSGNQPQHF.

The genes are TRBV7-2 and TRBJ2-2, with TRBD2 matching over 13 bases. CDR3 size: 17 residues. Germline V gives CDR1 SGHTA, CDR2 FQGNSA. Trimming removed 7 bases from V and 0 bases from J; junction bases left unmatched: 5. The chain's CDR3 is CASTRLAGGTNTGELFF. The CDR3 DNA follows: TGTGCCAGCACCCGACTAGCGGGGGGCACGAACACCGGGGAGCTGTTTTTT.

Only one count was recorded for this clone. The chain is built from TRBV11-2 and TRBJ2-7, with D uncertain. Trimming shortened V by 4 bases and J by 2 bases, and 0 bases separated the two germline ends. The CDR3 extends over 10 amino acids. Looked up from germline, CDR1 is SGHAT and CDR2 is FQNNGV. The CDR3, as DNA: TGTGCCAGCAGCTCCTACGAGCAGTACTTC. It specifies CASSSYEQYF.

CDR3 nucleotide sequence: TGTGCCAGTAGTTCGGGACAGGGGGCATCCTACGAGCAGTACTTC. Encoded protein: CASSSGQGASYEQYF. The chain joins TRBV19 to TRBJ2-7; TRBD1 aligns across 12 bases. The CDR3 contains 15 residues. Germline V gives CDR1 LNHDA, CDR2 SQIVND (reference sequence). With 5 bases clipped from V and 1 base from J, the junction kept 3 bases outside the gene matches.

This clone was observed once. This chain connects TRBV19 to TRBJ1-2; possibly TRBD1 for D (5 bases). V was shortened by 4 bases and J by 9 bases, with 15 bases between the two germline ends. This CDR3 comprises 13 residues. Germline assignment: CDR1 LNHDA and CDR2 SQIVND (reference sequence). In DNA, the CDR3 is TGTGCCAGTAGTAGGGGCCGGACTGCGAGCTACACCTTC. It specifies CASSRGRTASYTF.

This chain connects TRBV9 to TRBJ1-3; D may be TRBD1 (5 bases). Germline CDR1 reads SGDLS; CDR2 reads YYNGEE. The V end was cut by 0 bases, the J end by 0 bases, with 13 bases between. This CDR3 is 17 amino acids long. The CDR3 loop reads CASSVGSGPNSGNTIYF. For the CDR3, the DNA is TGTGCCAGCAGCGTAGGGTCGGGACCGAACTCTGGAAACACCATATATTTT.

The chain combines TRBV2 with TRBJ2-1; the D gene could be TRBD1 or TRBD2 (5 bases each). Per germline, CDR1 SNHLY and CDR2 FYNNEI. The CDR3 totals 14 residues. V dropped 8 bases and J dropped 2 bases, with 13 bases sitting between them. The CDR3 bases are TGTGCCAGCTATCGGGACCTCCCCTACAATGAGCAGTTCTTC. Amino acids: CASYRDLPYNEQFF.

The chain links TRBV4-1 to TRBJ2-7; 9 nucleotides agree with TRBD1. Germline CDR1 and CDR2: MGHRA and YSYEKL. J was trimmed by 1 base and V by 6 bases; bases with no gene match: 7. The CDR3 spans 15 residues. The CDR3 reads CASRPYDRGSYEQYF. In nucleotides, the CDR3 is TGCGCCAGCAGACCTTACGACAGGGGGTCCTACGAGCAGTACTTC.

The chain has TRBV7-2 and TRBJ2-3; D gene unclear. V was shortened by 5 bases and J by 1 base, with 4 bases between the two germline ends. Germline values: CDR1 SGHTA, CDR2 FQGNSA. CDR3 length equals 12 residues. CDR3: CASSPRTDTQYF. Here the CDR3 DNA reads TGTGCCAGCAGCCCTCGCACAGATACGCAGTATTTT.

The CDR3 spells CASSLGHGTYEQYF. CDR3 nucleotide sequence: TGTGCCAGCAGCTTGGGACACGGAACCTACGAGCAGTACTTC. This chain connects TRBV7-6 to TRBJ2-7; a weak D match, TRBD1 (6 bases). CDR1 is SGHVS, CDR2 FNYEAQ, per germline. The CDR3 consists of 14 residues. Trimming shortened V by 3 bases and J by 2 bases, and 11 bases separated the two germline ends.

CDR3 in amino acids: CASSESPISEAFF. Here the CDR3 DNA reads TGTGCCAGCAGTGAGTCCCCCATTAGTGAAGCTTTCTTT. The J gene is TRBJ1-1, the V gene TRBV2; D is undetermined. Trimming left V 3 bases short and J 7 bases short, with 12 bases between. The CDR3 length is 13 residues. Germline V gene data show CDR1 as SNHLY and CDR2 as FYNNEI.

The chain is built from TRBV5-1 and TRBJ2-3; D may be TRBD2 (5 bases). The germline gives CDR1 SGHRS, CDR2 YFSETQ. V gave up 8 bases and J gave up 0 bases, with 13 bases separating them. The CDR3 loop spans 14 amino acids. CDR3 nucleotide sequence: TGCGCCAGGCGGGCAGTGACTAGCACAGATACGCAGTATTTT. Its protein product is CARRAVTSTDTQYF.